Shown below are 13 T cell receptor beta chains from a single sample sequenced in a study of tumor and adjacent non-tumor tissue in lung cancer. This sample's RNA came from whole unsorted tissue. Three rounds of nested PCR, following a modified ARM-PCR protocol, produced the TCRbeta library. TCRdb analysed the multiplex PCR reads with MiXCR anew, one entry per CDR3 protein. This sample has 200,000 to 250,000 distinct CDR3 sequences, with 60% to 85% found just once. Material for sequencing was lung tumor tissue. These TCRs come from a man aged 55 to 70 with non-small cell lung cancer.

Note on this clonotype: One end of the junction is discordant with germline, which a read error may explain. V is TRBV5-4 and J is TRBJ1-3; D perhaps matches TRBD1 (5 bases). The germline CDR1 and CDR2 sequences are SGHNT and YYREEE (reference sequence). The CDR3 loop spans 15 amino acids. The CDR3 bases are TGTGACATCAGCCCCGGGACTTATACTGGAAACACGATATATTTT. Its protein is CDISPGTYTGNTIYF.

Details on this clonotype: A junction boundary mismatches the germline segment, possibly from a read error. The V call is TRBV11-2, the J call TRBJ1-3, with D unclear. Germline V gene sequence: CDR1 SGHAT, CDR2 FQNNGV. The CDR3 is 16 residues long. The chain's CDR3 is CASILDGYLSGNTIYF. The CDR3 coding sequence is TGTGCCAGCATCCTAGATGGATACCTCTCTGGGAACACCATATATTTT.

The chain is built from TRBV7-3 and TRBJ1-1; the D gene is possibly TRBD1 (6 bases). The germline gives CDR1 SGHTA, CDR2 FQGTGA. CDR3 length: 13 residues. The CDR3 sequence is CNSSLAGDTEAFF. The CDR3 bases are TGTAACAGCAGCTTAGCAGGGGACACTGAAGCTTTCTTT.

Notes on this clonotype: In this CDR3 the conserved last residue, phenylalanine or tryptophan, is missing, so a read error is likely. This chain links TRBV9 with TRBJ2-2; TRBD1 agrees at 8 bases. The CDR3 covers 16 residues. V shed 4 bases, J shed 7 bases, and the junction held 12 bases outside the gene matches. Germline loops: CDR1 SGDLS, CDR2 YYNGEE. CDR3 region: CASSIRGDRGIGELFL. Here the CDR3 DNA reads TGTGCCAGCAGCATCCGCGGTGACAGGGGTATCGGGGAGCTGTTTTTG.

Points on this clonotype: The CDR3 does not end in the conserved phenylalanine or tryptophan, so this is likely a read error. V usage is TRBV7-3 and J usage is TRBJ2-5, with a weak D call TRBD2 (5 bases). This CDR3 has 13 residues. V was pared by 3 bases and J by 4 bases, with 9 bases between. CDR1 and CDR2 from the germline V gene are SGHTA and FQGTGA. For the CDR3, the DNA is TGTGCCAGCAGCTTGAGCGGTGGAGAGACCCAGTACTTA. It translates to CASSLSGGETQYL.

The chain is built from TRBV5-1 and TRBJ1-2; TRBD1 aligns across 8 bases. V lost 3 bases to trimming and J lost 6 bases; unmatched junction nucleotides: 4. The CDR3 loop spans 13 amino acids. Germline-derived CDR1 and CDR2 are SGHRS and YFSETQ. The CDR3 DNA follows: TGCGCCAGCAGCTATACAGGGGGAAATGGCTACACCTTC. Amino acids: CASSYTGGNGYTF.

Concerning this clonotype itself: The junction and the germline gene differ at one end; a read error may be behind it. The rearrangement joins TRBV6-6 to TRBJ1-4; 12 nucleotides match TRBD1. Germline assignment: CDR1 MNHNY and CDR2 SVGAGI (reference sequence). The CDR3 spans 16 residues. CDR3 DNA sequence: TGTGCCAGCTCGGGACAGGGGGCTTTAACGAATGAAAAACTGTCTTTT. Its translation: CASSGQGALTNEKLSF.

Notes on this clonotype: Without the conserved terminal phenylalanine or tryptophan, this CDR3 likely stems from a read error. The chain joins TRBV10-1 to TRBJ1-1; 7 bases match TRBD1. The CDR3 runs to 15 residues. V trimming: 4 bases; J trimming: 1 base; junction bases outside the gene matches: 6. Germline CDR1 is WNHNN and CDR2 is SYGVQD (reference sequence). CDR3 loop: CASSVSTGRNTEAFY. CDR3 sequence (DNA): TGCGCCAGCAGTGTGTCGACAGGGAGGAACACTGAAGCTTTCTAT.

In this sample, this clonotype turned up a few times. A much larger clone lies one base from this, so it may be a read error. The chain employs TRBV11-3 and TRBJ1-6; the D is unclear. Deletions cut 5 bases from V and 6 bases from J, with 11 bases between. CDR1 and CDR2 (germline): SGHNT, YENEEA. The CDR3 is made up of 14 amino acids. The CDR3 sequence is CASSIVAGNSPLHF. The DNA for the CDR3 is TGTGCCAGCAGCATTGTGGCCGGTAATTCACCCCTCCACTTT.

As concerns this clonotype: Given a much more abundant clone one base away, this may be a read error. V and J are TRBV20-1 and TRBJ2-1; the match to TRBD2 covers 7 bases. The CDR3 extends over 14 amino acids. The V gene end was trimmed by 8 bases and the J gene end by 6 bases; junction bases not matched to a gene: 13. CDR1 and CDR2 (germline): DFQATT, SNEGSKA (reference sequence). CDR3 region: CSTMRPSGGNEQFF. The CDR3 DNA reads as TGCAGTACTATGAGACCGTCGGGGGGCAATGAGCAGTTCTTC.

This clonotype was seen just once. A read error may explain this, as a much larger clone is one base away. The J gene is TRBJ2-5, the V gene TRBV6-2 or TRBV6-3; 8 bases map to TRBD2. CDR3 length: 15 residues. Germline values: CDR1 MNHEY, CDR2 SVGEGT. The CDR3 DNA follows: TGTACCAGCAGAATCCCCCTAACTAGCGGAGAGACCCAGTACTTC. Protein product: CTSRIPLTSGETQYF.

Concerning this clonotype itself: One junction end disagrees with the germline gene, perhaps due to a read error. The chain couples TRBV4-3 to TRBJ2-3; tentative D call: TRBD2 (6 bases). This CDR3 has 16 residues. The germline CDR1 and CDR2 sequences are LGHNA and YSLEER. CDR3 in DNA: TGCGCCAGCGGCCAAGATAGAGCGGGCACTACAGATACGCAATATTTT. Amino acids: CASGQDRAGTTDTQYF.

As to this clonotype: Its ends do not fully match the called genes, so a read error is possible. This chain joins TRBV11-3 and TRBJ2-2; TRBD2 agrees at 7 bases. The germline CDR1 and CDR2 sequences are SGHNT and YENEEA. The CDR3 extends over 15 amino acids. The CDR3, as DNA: TGTGTCAGCAGCCCCTCCGGAGCGGGGTCCGGGGAGCTGTTTTTC. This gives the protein CVSSPSGAGSGELFF.